This entry features one T cell receptor (beta chain) sequence. Only in-frame clones appear in the TCRdb table, and some are missing; sequencing was by immunoSEQ multiplex PCR. The sample has almost 400,000 clones, roughly 90% seen once. The source of the sample is a study of blood T cell repertoires in COVID-19. Participants spanned ages about 18 to 90 years and resided in roughly 26 US areas. Participant reports of clinical history set cohort assignment. In germline, CDR1 is SGHTA, CDR2 FQGTGA. This CDR3 contains 16 residues. With 1 base clipped from V and 4 bases from J, the junction kept 3 bases outside the gene matches.

This TCR derives from a woman aged 25 to 39 with acute COVID-19. Sequencing used PBMCs or T cells enriched from blood (not recorded which). The rearrangement links TRBV7-3 to TRBJ2-2, with 10 positions matching TRBD2. In DNA, the CDR3 is TGTGCCAGCAGCTTAAGGGCTAGCGGGGGCACCGGGGAGCTGTTTTTT. This sequence encodes CASSLRASGGTGELFF.